This paragraph reports one TCR beta chain. Its antigen remains unidentified. A template switching step contributed a universal primer site, while unique molecular identifiers were present in the cDNA. One entry per CDR3 protein results from TCRdb running MiXCR on the 5' RACE reads. The data contain 450,000 or so distinct CDR3 sequences, over 11% of them seen just once; the ten biggest clones take up 0.95% to 1%. These data belong to a study of identical twins. General study points: Models underestimated TCR alpha sharing (out-of-frame) in monozygotic twins. Surplus twin overlap in beta out-of-frame sequences was less pronounced.

The CDR3 runs to 11 residues. Trimming stripped 4 bases from V and 4 bases from J, with 6 bases between. CDR1 and CDR2 from the germline V gene are GTSNPN and SVGIG (reference sequence). The same data also went into a second study, on yellow fever vaccine responses in identical twins.

This receptor was identified in a woman younger than 30 in good health. The V and J genes are TRBV30 and TRBJ2-3; no reliable D call. The sequencing sample was made of CD4+ T cells sorted from blood. The CDR3 bases are TGTGCCTGGACGTCGGCAGATACGCAGTATTTT. Protein: CAWTSADTQYF. The full variable domain, completed using reference TRBV30 and TRBJ2-3, is SQTIHQWPATLVQPVGSPLSLECTVEGTSNPNLYWYRQAAGRGLQLLFYSVGIGQISSEVPQNLSASRPQDRQFILSSKKLLLSDSGFYLCAWTSADTQYFGPGTRLTVL.